This T cell receptor (beta chain) emerged from a study of blood T cell repertoires in COVID-19. Background on the study: Material from acute and convalescent COVID-19 was sourced from the United States, Italy and Spain. PBMCs, B-cell-depleted T cells, or T cells were the source of the cDNA or gDNA that made up the material.

V lost 7 bases, J lost 0 bases, and 4 bases lay in between. Germline values: CDR1 ENHRY, CDR2 SYGVKD. The CDR3 extends over 12 amino acids. In the original workflow: Estimation of nucleated cell counts was performed using reference gene primer amplification. Generated by immunoSEQ multiplex PCR, the TCRdb table keeps only in-frame clones and is missing some. D and trimming were read from the DNA, whereas the V and J calls and clone size are those reported in that table. The table records 150,000 to 200,000 clones, 65% to 85% of them present only once. The V call is TRBV10-3, the J call TRBJ1-3; D gene ambiguous. The source is a woman over 75 with active or convalescent COVID-19. The sequenced material came from peripheral blood. Here the CDR3 DNA reads TGTGCCATCACAGGCTCTGGAAACACCATATATTTT. Translating gives CAITGSGNTIYF.